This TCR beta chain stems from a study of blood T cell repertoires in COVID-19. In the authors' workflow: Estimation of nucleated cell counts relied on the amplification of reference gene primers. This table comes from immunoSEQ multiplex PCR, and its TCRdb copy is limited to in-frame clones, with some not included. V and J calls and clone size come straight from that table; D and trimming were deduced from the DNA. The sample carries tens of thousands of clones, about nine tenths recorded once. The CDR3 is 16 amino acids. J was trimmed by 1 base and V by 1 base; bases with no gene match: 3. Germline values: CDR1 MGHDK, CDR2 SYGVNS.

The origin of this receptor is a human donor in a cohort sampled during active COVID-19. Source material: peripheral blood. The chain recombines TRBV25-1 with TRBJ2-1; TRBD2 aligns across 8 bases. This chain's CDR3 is CASSEFRGGSYNEQFF. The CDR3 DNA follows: TGTGCCAGCAGTGAATTCCGGGGGGGGTCCTACAATGAGCAGTTCTTC.